This T cell receptor beta chain stems from a study of siplizumab effects on memory and regulatory T cells. Study results and caveats: Memory cells seemed less diverse than naive T cells, which also seemed major contributors to the alloresponse. Tracing alloreactive clones into unstimulated subsets worked for only a minor fraction of them. An assignable phenotype, naive or memory, was missing from roughly 79-95% of proliferating CD4+ or CD8+ clones.

The CDR3 is 14 residues long. The V and J ends lost 0 bases and 2 bases respectively, with 9 bases between them. CDR1 and CDR2 from the germline V gene are SGDLS and YYNGEE. About 10^5 TCR templates per sample were sequenced. The repertoire was sequenced with immunoSEQ multiplex PCR; TCRdb's copy has only in-frame clones and lacks some. The sample lists roughly 100,000 clones; 93% were seen once. This clone was counted a single time. Antigen: not known. The chain joins TRBV9 to TRBJ2-7; D is possibly TRBD1 (6 bases). Sequenced input: Tregs sorted from blood. The sequence was obtained from a human donor in good health. The CDR3 DNA reads as TGTGCCAGCAGCGTAGGAACAGGGACCTACGAGCAGTACTTC. Residues: CASSVGTGTYEQYF. The full variable domain, its missing parts supplied by reference TRBV9 and TRBJ2-7, is DSGVTQTPKHLITATGQRVTLRCSPRSGDLSVYWYQQSLDQGLQFLIQYYNGEERAKGNILERFSAQQFPDLHSELNLSSLELGDSALYFCASSVGTGTYEQYFGPGTRLTVT.